Detailed here is one T cell receptor beta chain. Its antigen is unknown. This record comes from a study of CD8 T cells in ankylosing spondylitis. General study points: Seven to nine highly homologous variants made up a TCR beta motif, and this motif appeared characteristic of ankylosing spondylitis blood. Certain motif variants had earlier appeared in reactive arthritis synovial fluid and blood.

TCRdb ran MiXCR on the 5' RACE reads and lists one entry per CDR3 protein. The sample has around 450,000 distinct CDR3 sequences; more than 25% are singletons. The CDR3 totals 15 residues. The V gene's germline CDR1 is SEHNR and CDR2 FQNEAQ (reference sequence). V gave up 5 bases and J gave up 0 bases, with 13 bases separating them. The chain is built from TRBV7-9 and TRBJ2-5; the D is unclear. The source is a male donor with ankylosing spondylitis. Material: blood, either unsorted or a sorted T cell fraction (not recorded which). CDR3 bases: TGTGCCAGCAGCGCCCGGCCCGGAAACCAAGAGACCCAGTACTTC. Encoded protein: CASSARPGNQETQYF. The full variable domain, rest sourced from reference TRBV7-9 and TRBJ2-5, is DTGVSQNPRHKITKRGQNVTFRCDPISEHNRLYWYRQTLGQGPEFLTYFQNEAQLEKSRLLSDRFSAERPKGSFSTLEIQRTEQGDSAMYLCASSARPGNQETQYFGPGTRLLVL.